This TCR beta chain was obtained from a study of human T cells and chemical hapten exposure. At the level of the study: Doses of diphenylcyclopropenone went to the patients' scalps weekly throughout the approximately 25-week study.

As for time point: pre-sensitization, week 0. Treatment specified: therapeutic diphenylcyclopropenone sensitization with weekly scalp DPC. It was unfractionated whole blood from which total RNA was extracted. Unique molecular identifiers were linked by the library to individual cDNA molecules. The authors' processing: Sample-level TCR yields exhibited a median of roughly 96,000, with a range of roughly 20,000 to 690,600. One entry per CDR3 protein, called by TCRdb with MiXCR from the RACE reads. TCRdb assigned the V and J calls; the authors' analysis was not used. The sample shows more than 150,000 distinct CDR3 sequences, roughly 30% of them seen only once. Only a few counts were recorded for this clonotype. This CDR3 region has 15 residues. Trimming shortened V by 5 bases and J by 0 bases, and 13 bases separated the two germline ends. The germline CDR1 and CDR2 sequences are MDHEN and SYDVKM.

The material was whole blood, obtained in connection with sensitization to the hapten diphenylcyclopropenone (DPC). V gene TRBV28 combines with J gene TRBJ1-1, with no clear D. This receptor was identified in a woman aged 25 to 45 with alopecia areata. Some clones in this sample may be carry-over from other donors' samples. The chain's CDR3 is CASSPSSGVNTEAFF. CDR3 DNA: TGTGCCAGCAGTCCCAGCAGCGGGGTGAACACTGAAGCTTTCTTT.